Below are 15 T cell receptor beta chains sequenced from a single sample in a study of T-cell memory formation after mild COVID-19. TCRdb reprocessed the 5' RACE reads via MiXCR and lists one record per CDR3 protein. Of some 490,000 distinct CDR3 sequences listed, approximately 18% are singletons. The source material was PBMCs or a T cell subset sorted from them (not recorded which). These receptors were obtained from an adult woman who had mild COVID-19 (a few samples of this study predate the infection). Cell type and time point are not known.

The chain recombines TRBV12-3 or TRBV12-4 with TRBJ2-3, with 13 bases identical to TRBD2. The CDR3 totals 14 residues. J was trimmed by 7 bases and V by 5 bases; bases with no gene match: 3. CDR3 DNA: TGTGCCAGCAGTCGACTAGCGGGAGGACATACGCAGTATTTT. It translates to CASSRLAGGHTQYF.

This chain connects TRBV2 to TRBJ2-1; D tentatively reads TRBD1 or TRBD2 (5 bases each). This CDR3 has 12 residues. Between the trimmed V and J ends, which lost 6 bases and 4 bases, there was a span of 7 bases. Germline assignment: CDR1 SNHLY and CDR2 FYNNEI. CDR3 DNA: TGTGCCAGCAGCGAGGGGTACAATGAGCAGTTCTTC. This encodes CASSEGYNEQFF.

There are many counts of this clonotype. The chain recombines TRBV19 with TRBJ2-3; D is unresolved. This CDR3 is 13 amino acids long. CDR1 and CDR2 (germline): LNHDA, SQIVND (reference sequence). Deletions cut 6 bases from V and 1 base from J, with 8 bases between. CDR3 region: CASSGFRTDTQYF. The CDR3, as DNA: TGTGCCAGTAGCGGTTTTCGCACAGATACGCAGTATTTT.

This clonotype has more than one count but fewer than ten. V gene TRBV7-9 combines with J gene TRBJ2-2; no firm D call. Trimming shortened V by 4 bases and J by 7 bases, and 16 bases separated the two germline ends. The CDR3 is 15 amino acids. The germline V gene has CDR1 SEHNR and CDR2 FQNEAQ (reference sequence). CDR3 in amino acids: CASSSPPLGFGELFF. The CDR3 DNA follows: TGTGCCAGCAGCTCACCCCCATTAGGGTTCGGGGAGCTGTTTTTT.

Ten or more counts support this clonotype. The chain combines TRBV7-8 with TRBJ2-6; 8 positions match TRBD1. Looked up from germline, CDR1 is SGHVS and CDR2 is FQNEAQ. The CDR3 runs to 15 residues. V lost 6 bases to trimming and J lost 4 bases; unmatched junction nucleotides: 5. In DNA form, the CDR3 reads TGTGCCAGCAGTCGCAGGGGGCCGGGGGCCAACGTCCTGACTTTC. Residues: CASSRRGPGANVLTF.

The V and J genes are TRBV9 and TRBJ2-3, with TRBD2 matching 8 bases. CDR3 length equals 15 residues. In germline, CDR1 is SGDLS, CDR2 YYNGEE. Unmatched junction bases numbered 6, after V lost 4 bases and J lost 2 bases. The DNA of the CDR3 is TGTGCCAGCAGCTTCAGCGGGGGCCTCACAGATACGCAGTATTTT. It encodes CASSFSGGLTDTQYF.

This clonotype was counted a single time. The genes are TRBV20-1 and TRBJ2-2; 7 nucleotides line up with TRBD2. Germline assignment: CDR1 DFQATT and CDR2 SNEGSKA (reference sequence). Unmatched junction bases numbered 6, after V lost 2 bases and J lost 3 bases. The CDR3 length is 15 residues. CDR3 coding DNA: TGCAGTGCTAGAAAGGCTAGCGGATACACCGGGGAGCTGTTTTTT. It is translated as CSARKASGYTGELFF.

The gene calls are TRBV20-1 and TRBJ1-1; D unclear. This CDR3 comprises 12 residues. Germline V CDR1 and CDR2: DFQATT, SNEGSKA (reference sequence). The CDR3 is CSGGGKIAEAFF. The CDR3 bases are TGCAGCGGTGGTGGGAAGATAGCTGAAGCTTTCTTT.

This clonotype was counted at least ten times. V gene TRBV10-3 combines with J gene TRBJ2-7; no reliable D call. The V end was cut by 6 bases, the J end by 3 bases, with 9 bases between. This CDR3 contains 12 residues. Germline V CDR1 and CDR2: ENHRY, SYGVKD. CDR3 DNA: TGTGCCATCAGCCCCGATGGCTACGAGCAGTACTTC. Protein sequence: CAISPDGYEQYF.

This chain joins TRBV6-5 and TRBJ1-2; 7 nucleotides align to TRBD1. Germline V lookup: CDR1 MNHEY, CDR2 SVGAGI. CDR3 length: 14 residues. Trimming at V came to 4 bases and at J to 4 bases, leaving 6 bases not matched to a gene. The CDR3, as DNA: TGTGCCAGCAGTTCGGGACAGCCTCCCTATGGCTACACCTTC. Translating gives CASSSGQPPYGYTF.

The chain has TRBV4-3 and TRBJ1-2; D unresolved. The CDR3 consists of 14 residues. Trimming took 4 bases from V and 0 from J, leaving 9 bases between them. Germline loops: CDR1 LGHNA, CDR2 YSLEER. CDR3: CASSRNGPNYGYTF. The CDR3 DNA reads TGCGCCAGCAGCCGAAATGGCCCTAACTATGGCTACACCTTC.

This clonotype turned up a few times. The gene calls are TRBV7-7 and TRBJ2-4, with D perhaps TRBD1 or TRBD2 (5 bases each). The CDR3 contains 13 residues. Germline V gene lookup returns CDR1 SSHAT and CDR2 FNYEAQ (reference sequence). V was pared by 5 bases and J by 11 bases, with 16 bases between. CDR3 bases: TGTGCCAGCAGCGCGAGCCGGGACGGTCTTCAGTACTTC. Translation: CASSASRDGLQYF.

V gene TRBV27 combines with J gene TRBJ1-1; 7 positions match TRBD1. The CDR3 is 15 residues long. Germline lookup yields CDR1 MNHEY and CDR2 SMNVEV (reference sequence). The V and J ends lost 1 base and 4 bases, in that order; junction bases with no gene match: 6. The CDR3 here is CASSLFQGVSTEAFF. DNA for the CDR3: TGTGCCAGCAGTTTATTCCAGGGGGTATCCACTGAAGCTTTCTTT.

V gene TRBV6-5 combines with J gene TRBJ1-3, with TRBD1 as a possible D gene (5 bases). The CDR3 length is 14 residues. Germline V CDR1 and CDR2: MNHEY, SVGAGI. Trimming took off 4 bases at V and 3 bases at J, with 10 bases between the two ends. The CDR3 DNA is TGTGCCAGCAGTTCCGGACAAGATGGAAACACCATATATTTT. Protein product: CASSSGQDGNTIYF.

This clonotype was counted many times. The chain couples TRBV6-5 to TRBJ2-2; 11 bases align to TRBD2. The CDR3 length is 15 residues. V dropped 6 bases and J dropped 5; count of bases not matched to a gene: 5. Germline CDR1 and CDR2: MNHEY and SVGAGI. The CDR3 region is CASSPGLAETGELFF. The DNA for the CDR3 is TGTGCCAGCAGCCCGGGACTAGCGGAAACCGGGGAGCTGTTTTTT.